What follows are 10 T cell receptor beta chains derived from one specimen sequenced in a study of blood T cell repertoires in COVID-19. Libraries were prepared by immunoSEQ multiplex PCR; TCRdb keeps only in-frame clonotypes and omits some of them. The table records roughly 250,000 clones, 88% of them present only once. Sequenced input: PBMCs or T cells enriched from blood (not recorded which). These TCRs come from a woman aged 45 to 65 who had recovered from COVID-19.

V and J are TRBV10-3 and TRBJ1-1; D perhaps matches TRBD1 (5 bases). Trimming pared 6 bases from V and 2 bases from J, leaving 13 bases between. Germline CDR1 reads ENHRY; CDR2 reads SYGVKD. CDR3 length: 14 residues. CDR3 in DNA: TGTGCCATCAGCAGGGATTACAGTAACACTGAAGCTTTCTTT. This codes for CAISRDYSNTEAFF.

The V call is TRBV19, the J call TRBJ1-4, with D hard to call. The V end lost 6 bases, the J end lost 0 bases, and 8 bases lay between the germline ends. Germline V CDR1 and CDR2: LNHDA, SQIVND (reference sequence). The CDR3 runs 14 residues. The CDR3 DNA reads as TGTGCCAGTAGAAAGCAGGCAACTAATGAAAAACTGTTTTTT. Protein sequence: CASRKQATNEKLFF.

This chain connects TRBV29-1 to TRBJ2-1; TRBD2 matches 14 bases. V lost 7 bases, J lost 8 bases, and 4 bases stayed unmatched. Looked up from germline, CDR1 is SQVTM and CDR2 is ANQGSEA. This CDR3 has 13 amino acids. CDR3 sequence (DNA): TGCAGCGCCGGGACTAGCGGGAGAGATGAGCAGTTCTTC. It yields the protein CSAGTSGRDEQFF.

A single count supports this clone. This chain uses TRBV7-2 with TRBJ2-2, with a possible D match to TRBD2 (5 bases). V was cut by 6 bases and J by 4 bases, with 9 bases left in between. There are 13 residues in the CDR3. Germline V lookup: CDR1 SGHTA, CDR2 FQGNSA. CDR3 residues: CASRLGSTGELFF. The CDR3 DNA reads TGTGCCAGCAGACTAGGAAGCACCGGGGAGCTGTTTTTT.

CDR3 sequence reads: CASSLDWSREQYF. The CDR3 DNA follows: TGTGCCAGCAGCTTAGACTGGTCGCGGGAGCAGTACTTC. The chain carries TRBV7-2 and TRBJ2-7; no reliable D call. The V end lost 1 base, the J end lost 7 bases, and 11 bases lay between the germline ends. There are 13 residues in the CDR3. The V gene's germline CDR1 is SGHTA and CDR2 FQGNSA.

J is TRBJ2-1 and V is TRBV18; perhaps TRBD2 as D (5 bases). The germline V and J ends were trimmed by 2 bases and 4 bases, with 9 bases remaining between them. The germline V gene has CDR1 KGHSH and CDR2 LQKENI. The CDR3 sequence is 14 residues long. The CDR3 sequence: CASSPETGYNEQFF. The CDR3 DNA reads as TGTGCCAGCTCACCAGAGACGGGGTACAATGAGCAGTTCTTC.

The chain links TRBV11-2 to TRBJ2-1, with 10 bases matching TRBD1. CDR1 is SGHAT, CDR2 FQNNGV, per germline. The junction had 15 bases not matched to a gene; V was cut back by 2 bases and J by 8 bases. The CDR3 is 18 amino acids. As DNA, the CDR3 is TGTGCCAGCAGCTTAAAGCGGGACAGGGGATTAGTTCCAGATGAGCAGTTCTTC. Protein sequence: CASSLKRDRGLVPDEQFF. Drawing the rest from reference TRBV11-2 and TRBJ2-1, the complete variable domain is EAGVAQSPRYKIIEKRQSVAFWCNPISGHATLYWYQQILGQGPKLLIQFQNNGVVDDSQLPKDRFSAERLKGVDSTLKIQPAKLEDSAVYLCASSLKRDRGLVPDEQFFGPGTRLTVL.

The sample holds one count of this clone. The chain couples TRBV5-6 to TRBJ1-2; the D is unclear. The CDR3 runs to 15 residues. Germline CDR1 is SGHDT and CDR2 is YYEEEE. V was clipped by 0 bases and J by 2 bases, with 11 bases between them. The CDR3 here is CASSLEFRGNYGYTF. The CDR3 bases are TGTGCCAGCAGCTTGGAGTTCCGGGGAAACTATGGCTACACCTTC.

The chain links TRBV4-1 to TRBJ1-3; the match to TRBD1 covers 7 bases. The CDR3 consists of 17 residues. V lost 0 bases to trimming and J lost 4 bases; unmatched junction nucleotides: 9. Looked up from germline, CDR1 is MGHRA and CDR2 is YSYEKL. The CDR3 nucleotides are TGCGCCAGCAGCCAAGAATCGCGACAGGGTTCGGGAAACACCATATATTTT. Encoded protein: CASSQESRQGSGNTIYF.

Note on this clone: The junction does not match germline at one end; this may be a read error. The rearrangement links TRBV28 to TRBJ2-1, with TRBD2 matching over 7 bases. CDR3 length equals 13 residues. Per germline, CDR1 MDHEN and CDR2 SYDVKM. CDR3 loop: CASSSPSGTTTLF. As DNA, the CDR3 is TGTGCCAGCAGTTCCCCCTCCGGGACTACCACCCTCTTC.